The 26 T cell receptor beta chains below come from one sample, sequenced in a study of T-cell memory formation after mild COVID-19. TCRdb independently ran MiXCR on the 5' RACE reads; one entry per CDR3 protein. This sample has roughly 400,000 distinct CDR3 sequences, with roughly a quarter found just once. The sequenced sample consisted of PBMCs or a T cell subset sorted from them (not recorded which). The receptors originated from an adult woman who had mild COVID-19 (a few samples of this study predate the infection). Cell type and time point are not known.

This clonotype was observed a few times. The chain has TRBV6-5 and TRBJ2-1, with a tentative D call TRBD1 (6 bases). CDR1 MNHEY and CDR2 SVGAGI come from the germline V gene. V lost 8 bases, J lost 6 bases, and 11 bases lay in between. The CDR3 extends over 12 amino acids. The CDR3: CASYRVFNEQFF. The DNA of the CDR3 is TGTGCCAGCTACAGGGTCTTCAATGAGCAGTTCTTC.

The genes are TRBV27 and TRBJ2-3; no firm D call. This CDR3 has 13 amino acids. From germline, CDR1 is MNHEY and CDR2 SMNVEV (reference sequence). Deletions cut 1 base from V and 0 bases from J, with 2 bases between. CDR3 nucleotide sequence: TGTGCCAGCAGTTTATTTAGCACAGATACGCAGTATTTT. This sequence encodes CASSLFSTDTQYF.

V is TRBV9 and J is TRBJ2-1; weak D call: TRBD2 (6 bases). V was cut by 4 bases and J by 5 bases, with 19 bases left in between. The CDR3 has 16 residues. Germline CDR1 is SGDLS and CDR2 is YYNGEE. The DNA of the CDR3 is TGTGCCAGCAGCCCGATTGGGTCTCGGGGGAACAATGAGCAGTTCTTC. Residues: CASSPIGSRGNNEQFF.

The gene calls are TRBV20-1 and TRBJ2-5; D not certain. CDR1 and CDR2 (germline): DFQATT, SNEGSKA (reference sequence). V shed 2 bases and J shed 4 bases, with 11 bases lying between them. The CDR3 consists of 13 residues. The CDR3 loop is CSARFASGETQYF. DNA for the CDR3: TGCAGTGCTAGATTTGCCAGTGGAGAGACCCAGTACTTC.

J is TRBJ2-7 and V is TRBV20-1; 9 positions match TRBD2. The CDR3 sequence is 14 residues long. Per the germline V gene, CDR1 is DFQATT and CDR2 is SNEGSKA (reference sequence). The ends lost 0 bases at V and 4 bases at J; junction bases unmatched: 4. As DNA, the CDR3 is TGCAGTGCTAGAGATCTTCTAGCGGGGTACGAGCAGTACTTC. Protein product: CSARDLLAGYEQYF.

The table lists this clonotype with a few counts. The chain has TRBV7-2 and TRBJ2-1; maybe TRBD1 (6 bases). V lost 2 bases, J lost 7 bases, and 18 bases lay in between. CDR3 size: 16 residues. Looked up from germline, CDR1 is SGHTA and CDR2 is FQGNSA. For the CDR3, the DNA is TGTGCCAGCAGCTTATTATCGCGGGTCAGGGGAAATGAGCAGTTCTTC. The encoded protein is CASSLLSRVRGNEQFF.

This clonotype was observed a few times. The rearrangement uses TRBV6-5 and TRBJ2-2; either TRBD1 or TRBD2 may fit D (5 bases each). The germline V gene encodes CDR1 MNHEY and CDR2 SVGAGI. CDR3 length: 15 amino acids. Trimming took off 2 bases at V and 3 bases at J, with 10 bases between the two ends. The CDR3 nucleotides read TGTGCCAGCAGTTACGCTCAGGGACACACCGGGGAGCTGTTTTTT. Its protein product is CASSYAQGHTGELFF.

This clonotype was seen only a few times. This chain connects TRBV12-3 or TRBV12-4 to TRBJ1-2; possibly TRBD1 for D (6 bases). This CDR3 is built from 15 residues. Deletions cut 1 base from V and 0 bases from J, with 9 bases between. In DNA, the CDR3 is TGTGCCAGCAGTTTAGGGGACACTCCTAACTATGGCTACACCTTC. Protein sequence: CASSLGDTPNYGYTF.

The V gene is TRBV20-1, the J gene TRBJ1-4; tentative D call: TRBD1 (6 bases). The CDR3 covers 13 residues. V dropped 3 bases and J dropped 6 bases, with 11 bases sitting between them. Germline lookup yields CDR1 DFQATT and CDR2 SNEGSKA (reference sequence). The DNA of the CDR3 is TGCAGTGCTAGTAACAGGGAGGATGAAAAACTGTTTTTT. Translating it yields CSASNREDEKLFF.

The chain carries TRBV5-1 and TRBJ2-1, with TRBD1 matching 7 bases. The CDR3 has 15 residues. Germline loops: CDR1 SGHRS, CDR2 YFSETQ. The junction had 7 bases not matched to a gene; V was cut back by 0 bases and J by 7 bases. For the CDR3, the DNA is TGCGCCAGCAGCTTGGTTTGGGACAGCCAAAATGAGCAGTTCTTC. The encoded protein is CASSLVWDSQNEQFF.

This clonotype has just a few counts. The genes are TRBV5-1 and TRBJ1-1; D gene unclear. The CDR3 loop spans 14 amino acids. V dropped 0 bases and J dropped 1 base, with 7 bases sitting between them. The germline V gene encodes CDR1 SGHRS and CDR2 YFSETQ. In nucleotides, the CDR3 is TGCGCCAGCAGCTTGGAGCGTCGGAACACTGAAGCTTTCTTT. Translation gives CASSLERRNTEAFF.

The V gene is TRBV24-1, the J gene TRBJ2-3, with TRBD1 matching over 7 bases. V shed 6 bases and J 2 bases; nucleotides not matched to a gene: 7. There are 15 residues in the CDR3. The V gene's germline CDR1 is KGHDR and CDR2 SFDVKD. CDR3 nucleotides: TGTGCCACCAGTAGCAACAGGGGAAACACAGATACGCAGTATTTT. Translated, it gives CATSSNRGNTDTQYF.

This clonotype has at least ten counts. The V gene is TRBV4-1, the J gene TRBJ2-7; 7 bases map to TRBD2. V shed 1 base and J 3 bases; nucleotides not matched to a gene: 3. The CDR3 length is 14 residues. Germline V gives CDR1 MGHRA, CDR2 YSYEKL. This chain's CDR3 is CASSQGSGDYEQYF. The CDR3 DNA is TGCGCCAGCAGCCAAGGGAGCGGGGACTACGAGCAGTACTTC.

In its sample, this clonotype was seen many times. The chain recombines TRBV10-2 with TRBJ2-5; the match to TRBD2 covers 11 bases. Trimming at V came to 7 bases and at J to 4 bases, leaving 2 bases not matched to a gene. The CDR3 length is 13 residues. The V gene's germline CDR1 is WSHSY and CDR2 SAAADI. The CDR3 DNA sequence: TGCGCCAGCACCCTAGCGGGAGGAGAGACCCAGTACTTC. Translating gives CASTLAGGETQYF.

This clonotype was observed a handful of times. The chain joins TRBV5-1 to TRBJ2-7; D gene ambiguous. The germline gives CDR1 SGHRS, CDR2 YFSETQ. Deletions cut 0 bases from V and 3 bases from J, with 7 bases between. The CDR3 length is 13 residues. The CDR3 region has the DNA TGCGCCAGCAGCTTGGACAGTTACTACGAGCAGTACTTC. Its translation is CASSLDSYYEQYF.

This sequence joins TRBV29-1 and TRBJ2-5; D is unclear. The CDR3 spans 11 residues. The germline CDR1 and CDR2 sequences are SQVTM and ANQGSEA. Trimming pared 6 bases from V and 7 bases from J, leaving 12 bases between. The CDR3 bases are TGCAGCGTCGTAGGGTCGGGGACCCAGTACTTC. The encoded protein is CSVVGSGTQYF. Based on the CDR3 plus reference TRBV29-1 and TRBJ2-5, the full variable domain is SAVISQKPSRDICQRGTSLTIQCQVDSQVTMMFWYRQQPGQSLTLIATANQGSEATYESGFVIDKFPISRPNLTFSTLTVSNMSPEDSSIYLCSVVGSGTQYFGPGTRLLVL.

V is TRBV18 and J is TRBJ2-7; 8 positions match TRBD1. Per germline, CDR1 KGHSH and CDR2 LQKENI. Trimming took 9 bases from V and 1 from J; bases not matched to a gene: 2. This CDR3 comprises 12 residues. In DNA, the CDR3 is TGTGCCAGTCGACAGGGGTCCTACGAGCAGTACTTC. As protein: CASRQGSYEQYF.

This clonotype was seen a few times. J is TRBJ1-2 and V is TRBV29-1, with 9 bases lining up with TRBD1. The CDR3 is 17 residues long. After removal of 5 bases from V and 3 bases from J, the junction contained 16 bases not matched to a gene. CDR1 SQVTM and CDR2 ANQGSEA come from the germline V gene. The CDR3 DNA is TGCAGCGTTACGATTCGGGCCCGGACAGGGGAGTACTATGGCTACACCTTC. Encoded protein: CSVTIRARTGEYYGYTF.

The gene calls are TRBV9 and TRBJ2-1, with TRBD2 as a possible D gene (5 bases). V was cut by 1 base and J by 5 bases, with 16 bases left in between. There are 16 residues in the CDR3. Germline CDR1 SGDLS, CDR2 YYNGEE. The CDR3 sequence: CASSVLARAWDNEQFF. For the CDR3, the DNA is TGTGCCAGCAGCGTATTGGCGAGGGCCTGGGACAATGAGCAGTTCTTC.

V and J are TRBV20-1 and TRBJ2-7; D not resolved. The CDR3 has 11 amino acids. V lost 0 bases to trimming and J lost 5 bases, with 5 bases between them. Germline V gives CDR1 DFQATT, CDR2 SNEGSKA (reference sequence). CDR3 DNA sequence: TGCAGTGCTAGAGATCTCGACGAGCAGTACTTC. Protein: CSARDLDEQYF.

This clonotype was seen a few times. This chain connects TRBV6-2 or TRBV6-3 to TRBJ2-7; TRBD1 is a possible D gene (6 bases). The CDR3 covers 15 residues. V was pared by 6 bases and J by 2 bases, with 17 bases between. Per the germline V gene, CDR1 is MNHEY and CDR2 is SVGEGT. CDR3 nucleotide sequence: TGTGCCAGCAGGGCTACAGACAGGCGCCCCTACGAGCAGTACTTC. Protein product: CASRATDRRPYEQYF.

This clonotype was seen more than once but under ten times. The chain uses TRBV12-3 or TRBV12-4 and TRBJ2-3, with D perhaps TRBD1 or TRBD2 (6 bases each). The CDR3 spans 13 residues. V lost 2 bases and J lost 6, with 9 bases in between. In nucleotides, the CDR3 is TGTGCCAGCAGTTTAAGGGGGGTGGATACGCAGTATTTT. Residues: CASSLRGVDTQYF.

Notes on this clonotype: One end of the junction is discordant with germline, which a read error may explain. V usage is TRBV7-7 and J usage is TRBJ2-1, with 9 bases fitting TRBD2. Per the germline V gene, CDR1 is SSHAT and CDR2 is FNYEAQ (reference sequence). This CDR3 has 13 residues. The CDR3 DNA follows: TGTGCTAGCAGCCTAGGGACTAGCCAGGAGCAGTTCTTC. This sequence encodes CASSLGTSQEQFF.

CDR3 DNA: TGTGCCAGCAGTTTGGATAGGAGGATCTACAATGAGCAGTTCTTC. Protein product: CASSLDRRIYNEQFF. V usage is TRBV12-3 or TRBV12-4 and J usage is TRBJ2-1; D might be TRBD2 (5 bases). The CDR3 sequence is 15 residues long. The V end was cut by 3 bases, the J end by 3 bases, with 12 bases between.

V and J are TRBV6-2 or TRBV6-3 and TRBJ2-7, with a weak D call TRBD1 (12 bases). V gave up 4 bases and J gave up 4 bases, with 38 bases separating them. This CDR3 has 22 amino acids. Germline CDR1 is MNHEY and CDR2 is SVGEGT. The CDR3 is CASSSPGQGAPGSSGRLYEQYF. The CDR3 region has the DNA TGTGCCAGCAGTTCGCCGGGACAGGGGGCGCCCGGTTCTAGCGGGAGGCTGTACGAGCAGTACTTC.

This clonotype showed up just a few times. CDR3 region: CAISESAGTVSGNTIYF. The CDR3 region has the DNA TGTGCCATCAGTGAGTCGGCCGGGACAGTTTCTGGAAACACCATATATTTT. The V call is TRBV10-3, the J call TRBJ1-3, with 7 bases lining up with TRBD1. The length of the CDR3 is 17 residues. Trimming took 0 bases from V and 1 from J; bases not matched to a gene: 6. CDR1 and CDR2 (germline): ENHRY, SYGVKD.